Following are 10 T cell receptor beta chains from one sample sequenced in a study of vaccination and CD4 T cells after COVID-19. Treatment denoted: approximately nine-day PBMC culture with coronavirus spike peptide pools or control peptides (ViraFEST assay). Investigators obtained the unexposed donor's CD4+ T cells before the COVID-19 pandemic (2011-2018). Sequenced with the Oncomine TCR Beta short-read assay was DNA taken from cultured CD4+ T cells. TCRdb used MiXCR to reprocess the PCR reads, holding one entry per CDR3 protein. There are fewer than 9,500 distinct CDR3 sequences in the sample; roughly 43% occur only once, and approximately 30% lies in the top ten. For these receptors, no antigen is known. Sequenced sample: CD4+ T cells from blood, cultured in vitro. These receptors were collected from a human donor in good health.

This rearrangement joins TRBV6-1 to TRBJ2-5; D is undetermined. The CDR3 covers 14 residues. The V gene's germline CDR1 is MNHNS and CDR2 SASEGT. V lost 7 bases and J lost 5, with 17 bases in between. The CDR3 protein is CASTDPPQRETQYF. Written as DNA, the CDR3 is TGTGCCAGCACCGACCCCCCCCAGAGGGAGACCCAGTACTTC.

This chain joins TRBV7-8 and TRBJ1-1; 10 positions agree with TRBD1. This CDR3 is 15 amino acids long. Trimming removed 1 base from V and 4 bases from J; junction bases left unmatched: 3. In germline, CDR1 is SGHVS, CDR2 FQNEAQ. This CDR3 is CASSLVGTGVTEAFF. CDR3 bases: TGTGCCAGCAGCTTAGTCGGGACAGGGGTCACTGAAGCTTTCTTT.

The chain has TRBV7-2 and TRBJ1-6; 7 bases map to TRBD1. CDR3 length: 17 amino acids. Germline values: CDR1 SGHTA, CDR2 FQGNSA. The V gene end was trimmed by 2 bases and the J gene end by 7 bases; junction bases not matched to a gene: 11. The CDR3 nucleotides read TGTGCCAGCAGCTTACATCCCCGACAGGGACGAAATTCACCCCTCCACTTT. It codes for CASSLHPRQGRNSPLHF.

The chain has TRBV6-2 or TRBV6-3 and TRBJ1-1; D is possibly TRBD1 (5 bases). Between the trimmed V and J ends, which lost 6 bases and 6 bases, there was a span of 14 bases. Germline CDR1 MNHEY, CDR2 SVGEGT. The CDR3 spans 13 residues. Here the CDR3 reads CASSLTQTAEAFF. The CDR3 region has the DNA TGTGCCAGCAGCCTTACTCAGACAGCTGAAGCTTTCTTT.

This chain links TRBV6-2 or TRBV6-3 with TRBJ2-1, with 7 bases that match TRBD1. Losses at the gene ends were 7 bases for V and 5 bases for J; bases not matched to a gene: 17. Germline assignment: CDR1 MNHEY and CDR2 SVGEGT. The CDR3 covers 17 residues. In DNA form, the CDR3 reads TGTGCCAGCACCATCCAAGGGAATCGACAGGGCCACAATGAGCAGTTCTTC. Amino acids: CASTIQGNRQGHNEQFF.

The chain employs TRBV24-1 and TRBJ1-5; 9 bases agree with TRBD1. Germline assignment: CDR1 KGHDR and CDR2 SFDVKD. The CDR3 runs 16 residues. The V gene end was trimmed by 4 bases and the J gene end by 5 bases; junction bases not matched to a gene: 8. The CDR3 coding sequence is TGTGCCACCAGTGAGGGGGACAGGGCTCGAGATCAGCCCCAGCATTTT. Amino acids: CATSEGDRARDQPQHF.

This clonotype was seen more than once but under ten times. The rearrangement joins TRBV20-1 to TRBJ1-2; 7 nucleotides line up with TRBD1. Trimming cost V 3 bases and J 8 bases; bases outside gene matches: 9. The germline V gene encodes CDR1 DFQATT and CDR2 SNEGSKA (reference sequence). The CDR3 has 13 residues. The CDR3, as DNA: TGCAGTGCTAGGGGACAGACCTCTACGGGCTACACCTTC. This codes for CSARGQTSTGYTF.

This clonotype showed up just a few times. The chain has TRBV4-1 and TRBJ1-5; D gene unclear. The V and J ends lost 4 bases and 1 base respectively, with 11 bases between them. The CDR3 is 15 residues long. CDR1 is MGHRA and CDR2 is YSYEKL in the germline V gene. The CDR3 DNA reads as TGCGCCAGCAGCCGCGAGCCGGGGAGCAATCAGCCCCAGCATTTT. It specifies CASSREPGSNQPQHF.

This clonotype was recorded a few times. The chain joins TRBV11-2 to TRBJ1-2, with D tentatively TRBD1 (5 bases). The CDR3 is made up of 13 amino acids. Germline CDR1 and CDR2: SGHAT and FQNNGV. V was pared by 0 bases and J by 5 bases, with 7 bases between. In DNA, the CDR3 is TGTGCCAGCAGCTTAGACCCAGGGTATGGCTACACCTTC. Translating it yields CASSLDPGYGYTF.

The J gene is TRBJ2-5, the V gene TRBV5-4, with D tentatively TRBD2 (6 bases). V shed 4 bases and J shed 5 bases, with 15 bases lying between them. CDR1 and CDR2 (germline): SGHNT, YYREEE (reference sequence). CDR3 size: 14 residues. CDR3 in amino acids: CASSLRLRGETQYF. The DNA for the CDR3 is TGTGCCAGCAGCCTCCGCCTCCGGGGGGAGACCCAGTACTTC. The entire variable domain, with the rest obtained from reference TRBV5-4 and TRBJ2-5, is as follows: ETGVTQSPTHLIKTRGQQVTLRCSSQSGHNTVSWYQQALGQGPQFIFQYYREEENGRGNFPPRFSGLQFPNYSSELNVNALELDDSALYLCASSLRLRGETQYFGPGTRLLVL.